Following are 14 T cell receptor beta chains from one sample sequenced in a study of vaccination effects on CD4 cells after COVID-19. These TCRs are of unknown antigen specificity. Sequencing was preceded by expansion of antigen-specific CD4+ T cells with viral peptide pools in the ViraFEST assay. Subsequent to a culture period of about ten days, CD4+ T cells were isolated. Clones were read by immunoSEQ multiplex PCR, and TCRdb kept only the in-frame ones, dropping some. This table holds about 79,000 clones, roughly 72% found once. Sequenced here: CD4+ T cells from PBMCs cultured with HCoV-229E spike peptides, sampled before COVID-19 vaccination. These receptors were taken from a human donor who received a COVID-19 vaccine.

The rearrangement uses TRBV7-9 and TRBJ2-1; 10 positions match TRBD2. The V gene's germline CDR1 is SEHNR and CDR2 FQNEAQ (reference sequence). The CDR3 contains 19 residues. With 5 bases clipped from V and 4 bases from J, the junction kept 17 bases outside the gene matches. The CDR3 DNA follows: TGTGCCAGCAGCCTGAACCCGCCTAGCGGGGGATTAGAGTACAATGAGCAGTTCTTC. It translates to CASSLNPPSGGLEYNEQFF.

The rearrangement links TRBV5-1 to TRBJ2-3, with a tentative D call TRBD2 (6 bases). V was shortened by 4 bases and J by 2 bases, with 14 bases between the two germline ends. The CDR3 runs to 15 residues. Germline-derived CDR1 and CDR2 are SGHRS and YFSETQ. The CDR3 region has the DNA TGCGCCAGCAGCCCGATTAGCGGTTTCACAGATACGCAGTATTTT. It translates to CASSPISGFTDTQYF. The whole variable domain, remainder taken from reference TRBV5-1 and TRBJ2-3, is KAGVTQTPRYLIKTRGQQVTLSCSPISGHRSVSWYQQTPGQGLQFLFEYFSETQRNKGNFPGRFSGRQFSNSRSEMNVSTLELGDSALYLCASSPISGFTDTQYFGPGTRLTVL.

The chain combines TRBV20-1 with TRBJ2-5; TRBD1 is a possible D gene (6 bases). V was cut by 3 bases and J by 6 bases, with 17 bases left in between. Germline loops: CDR1 DFQATT, CDR2 SNEGSKA (reference sequence). This CDR3 comprises 14 residues. CDR3 nucleotide sequence: TGCAGTGCTAGTCCCGAGGGGGTCGGAAAGACCCAGTACTTC. It codes for CSASPEGVGKTQYF.

The J gene is TRBJ1-1, the V gene TRBV6-5, with TRBD1 identical over 9 bases. The CDR3 sequence is 14 residues long. Germline CDR1 is MNHEY and CDR2 is SVGAGI. The ends lost 7 bases at V and 5 bases at J; junction bases unmatched: 8. The CDR3 sequence: CASNTGGGRTEAFF. DNA of the CDR3: TGTGCCAGCAATACAGGGGGCGGAAGGACTGAAGCTTTCTTT.

This chain joins TRBV4-1 and TRBJ2-1; tentative D call: TRBD2 (6 bases). The CDR3 has 19 residues. Germline V gene lookup returns CDR1 MGHRA and CDR2 YSYEKL. V shed 2 bases and J shed 0 bases, with 20 bases lying between them. The CDR3 DNA sequence: TGCGCCAGCAGCCAACGTAGGGCGGAGGGCCGAAGCTCCTACAATGAGCAGTTCTTC. It translates to CASSQRRAEGRSSYNEQFF.

The chain has TRBV6-2 or TRBV6-3 and TRBJ1-5; D ambiguous. The CDR3 consists of 12 residues. Between the trimmed V and J ends, which lost 5 bases and 4 bases, there was a span of 6 bases. Looked up from germline, CDR1 is MNHEY and CDR2 is SVGEGT. The CDR3 nucleotides read TGTGCCAGCAGTACCATTAATCAGCCCCAGCATTTT. Its translation is CASSTINQPQHF.

V and J are TRBV4-3 and TRBJ2-1; no clear D gene. The CDR3 is made up of 13 amino acids. Trimming stripped 1 base from V and 7 bases from J, with 8 bases between. Germline values: CDR1 LGHNA, CDR2 YSLEER. CDR3 loop: CASSQGPGNEQFF. As DNA, the CDR3 is TGCGCCAGCAGCCAAGGGCCAGGAAATGAGCAGTTCTTC.

The chain recombines TRBV27 with TRBJ1-1; TRBD1 is a possible D gene (5 bases). Deletions cut 4 bases from V and 4 bases from J, with 13 bases between. This CDR3 has 14 residues. Germline V CDR1 and CDR2: MNHEY, SMNVEV (reference sequence). The CDR3 spells CASSYMGRVTEAFF. The CDR3 DNA sequence: TGTGCCAGCAGTTATATGGGCAGGGTCACTGAAGCTTTCTTT.

V is TRBV4-2 and J is TRBJ2-5; 8 bases align to TRBD1. With V trimmed by 4 bases and J by 5 bases, 9 bases remained unmatched. In germline, CDR1 is LGHNA, CDR2 YNFKEQ. CDR3 size: 15 residues. The CDR3 DNA reads TGTGCCAGCAGCCGGGGGGCAGGGGGCTGGGAGACCCAGTACTTC. Translated, it gives CASSRGAGGWETQYF.

V usage is TRBV6-6 and J usage is TRBJ1-5; D might be TRBD1 (6 bases). Germline CDR1 is MNHNY and CDR2 is SVGAGI (reference sequence). Trimming took off 2 bases at V and 5 bases at J, with 16 bases between the two ends. The CDR3 spans 16 residues. This chain's CDR3 is CASSYAVGQRHQPQHF. The CDR3 DNA follows: TGTGCCAGCAGTTACGCCGTCGGACAGCGCCATCAGCCCCAGCATTTT.

The V gene is TRBV6-4, the J gene TRBJ1-2; D gene unclear. The CDR3 length is 15 residues. Germline CDR1 and CDR2: MRHNA and SNTAGT. V was cut by 2 bases and J by 4 bases, with 14 bases left in between. The CDR3 DNA sequence: TGTGCCAGCAGTGACGGGCAACGTGGGATCTATGGCTACACCTTC. Its translation: CASSDGQRGIYGYTF.

The chain employs TRBV30 and TRBJ1-3; 10 bases are shared with TRBD1. The CDR3 has 14 amino acids. Germline lookup yields CDR1 GTSNPN and CDR2 SVGIG (reference sequence). Trimming cost V 8 bases and J 0 bases; bases outside gene matches: 4. CDR3 nucleotide sequence: TGTGCCCGGACAGGGGGTAGCTCTGGAAACACCATATATTTT. Translation: CARTGGSSGNTIYF.

The chain combines TRBV7-9 with TRBJ1-1; weak D call: TRBD1 (5 bases). Per the germline V gene, CDR1 is SEHNR and CDR2 is FQNEAQ (reference sequence). CDR3 length: 14 residues. V was pared by 1 base and J by 5 bases, with 11 bases between. The CDR3 DNA follows: TGTGCCAGCAGCTTAGGCAGGGTGATAACTGAAGCTTTCTTT. Residues: CASSLGRVITEAFF. The whole variable domain, remainder taken from reference TRBV7-9 and TRBJ1-1, is DTGVSQNPRHKITKRGQNVTFRCDPISEHNRLYWYRQTLGQGPEFLTYFQNEAQLEKSRLLSDRFSAERPKGSFSTLEIQRTEQGDSAMYLCASSLGRVITEAFFGQGTRLTVV.

A word on this clone: At one end the junction does not follow the germline gene, possibly because of a read error. The rearrangement uses TRBV10-3 and TRBJ1-1; TRBD1 aligns across 7 bases. This CDR3 is 16 amino acids long. The V gene's germline CDR1 is ENHRY and CDR2 SYGVKD. The CDR3 here is CAISESVGQPYPPFIF. The CDR3 bases are TGTGCCATCAGTGAGTCGGTGGGACAGCCCTATCCGCCCTTCATCTTT.